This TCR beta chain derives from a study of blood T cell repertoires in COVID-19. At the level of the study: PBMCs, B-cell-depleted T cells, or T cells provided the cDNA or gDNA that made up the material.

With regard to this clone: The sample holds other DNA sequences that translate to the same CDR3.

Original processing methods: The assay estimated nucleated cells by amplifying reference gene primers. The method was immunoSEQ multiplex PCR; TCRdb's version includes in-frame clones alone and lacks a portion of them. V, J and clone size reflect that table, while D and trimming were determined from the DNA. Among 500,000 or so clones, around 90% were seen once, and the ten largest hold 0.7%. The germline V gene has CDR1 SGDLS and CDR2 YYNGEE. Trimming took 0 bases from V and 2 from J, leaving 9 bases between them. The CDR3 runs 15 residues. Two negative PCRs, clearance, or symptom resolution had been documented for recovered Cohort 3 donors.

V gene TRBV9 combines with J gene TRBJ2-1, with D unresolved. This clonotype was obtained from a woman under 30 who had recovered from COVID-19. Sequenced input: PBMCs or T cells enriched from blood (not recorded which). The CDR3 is CASSVDGDTYNEQFF. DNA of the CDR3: TGTGCCAGCAGCGTAGATGGAGATACCTACAATGAGCAGTTCTTC.